This passage covers 31 T cell receptor beta chains from one sample sequenced in a study of OX40 agonist ivuxolimab in advanced cancers. Data came from immunoSEQ multiplex PCR; TCRdb stores just in-frame clones and leaves some out. The repertoire has roughly 90,000 clones, approximately 91% of them found once; the top ten carry less than 0.35%. The sequences come from CD4+ or CD8+ T cells sorted from blood, collected in a trial of the OX40 agonist ivuxolimab. These receptors all come from an adult with an advanced solid tumor such as melanoma, head and neck, liver or kidney cancer.

The rearrangement uses TRBV6-5 and TRBJ1-2, with TRBD1 as a possible D gene (5 bases). Germline CDR1 and CDR2: MNHEY and SVGAGI. Trimming cost V 4 bases and J 6 bases, with 12 bases left between them. The CDR3 contains 13 residues. CDR3 DNA sequence: TGTGCCAGCAGTTCCCGACAGATAAATGGCTACACCTTC. Translating gives CASSSRQINGYTF.

This clone was found once. V and J are TRBV7-7 and TRBJ2-5; D possibly uses TRBD1 or TRBD2 (5 bases each). The CDR3 is made up of 13 amino acids. Germline CDR1 is SSHAT and CDR2 is FNYEAQ (reference sequence). The V gene lost 5 bases and the J gene lost 1 base, with 8 bases spanning the gap. In DNA, the CDR3 is TGTGCCAGCAGCCGGGACCGCCAAGAGACCCAGTACTTC. Protein product: CASSRDRQETQYF.

This chain links TRBV6-5 with TRBJ2-7; maybe TRBD2 (6 bases). CDR3 length: 15 amino acids. V dropped 0 bases and J dropped 6 bases, with 15 bases sitting between them. Germline V gene lookup returns CDR1 MNHEY and CDR2 SVGAGI. The CDR3 region is CASSYSSAGTSEQYF. In nucleotides, the CDR3 is TGTGCCAGCAGTTACTCGAGCGCGGGGACCAGCGAGCAGTACTTC.

The chain links TRBV6-5 to TRBJ1-5, with a weak D call TRBD1 (5 bases). CDR3 length: 12 residues. V dropped 5 bases and J dropped 13 bases, with 15 bases sitting between them. CDR1 is MNHEY and CDR2 is SVGAGI in the germline V gene. CDR3 amino acids: CASSSPGGFQHF. CDR3 nucleotide sequence: TGTGCCAGCAGTAGTCCGGGGGGATTTCAGCATTTT.

Regarding this clone: One end of the junction fails to match germline, which may point to a read error. The chain carries TRBV14 and TRBJ2-1; D may be TRBD2 (6 bases). Germline CDR1 is SGHDN and CDR2 is FVKESK. The CDR3 extends over 14 amino acids. The CDR3 region has the DNA TGTGCCAGCAGCCAGGGAGGACCGTCCCGGGAGCGGTTCTTC. Residues: CASSQGGPSRERFF.

The gene calls are TRBV7-2 and TRBJ2-1, with D uncertain. The germline V and J ends were trimmed by 0 bases and 4 bases, with 10 bases remaining between them. The CDR3 has 15 residues. Looked up from germline, CDR1 is SGHTA and CDR2 is FQGNSA. The CDR3 bases are TGTGCCAGCAGCTTAGCCCGGCGGATTTACAATGAGCAGTTCTTC. It encodes CASSLARRIYNEQFF.

This clone came up once. This rearrangement joins TRBV6-6 to TRBJ1-5; D remains ambiguous. V shed 10 bases and J shed 10 bases, with 8 bases lying between them. Germline V gene data show CDR1 as MNHNY and CDR2 as SVGAGI (reference sequence). This CDR3 is built from 9 residues. CDR3 in amino acids: CATLPPQHF. CDR3 nucleotides: TGTGCCACCCTTCCCCCCCAGCATTTT.

The chain employs TRBV4-2 and TRBJ2-7, with D possibly TRBD2 on 6 matching bases. This CDR3 spans 13 amino acids. Germline-derived CDR1 and CDR2 are LGHNA and YNFKEQ. Trimming stripped 1 base from V and 6 bases from J, with 10 bases between. The CDR3 DNA follows: TGTGCCAGCAGCCAAGGTATGGGGGGCGAGCAGTACTTC. As protein: CASSQGMGGEQYF.

This chain links TRBV5-1 with TRBJ1-1; the D is unclear. Germline CDR1 is SGHRS and CDR2 is YFSETQ. The CDR3 runs to 14 residues. V dropped 2 bases and J dropped 0 bases, with 8 bases sitting between them. CDR3 amino acids: CASSFSSMNTEAFF. As DNA, the CDR3 is TGCGCCAGCAGCTTTTCAAGCATGAACACTGAAGCTTTCTTT.

This chain connects TRBV5-1 to TRBJ2-3; TRBD1 agrees at 9 bases. Germline V CDR1 and CDR2: SGHRS, YFSETQ. With V trimmed by 0 bases and J by 5 bases, 1 base remained unmatched. This CDR3 contains 14 residues. In DNA, the CDR3 is TGCGCCAGCAGCTTGGGGACAGGGGAAGATACGCAGTATTTT. Translated, it gives CASSLGTGEDTQYF.

J is TRBJ1-2 and V is TRBV6-5; no definite D call. V gave up 4 bases and J gave up 8 bases, with 8 bases separating them. This CDR3 region has 11 residues. Germline V gene lookup returns CDR1 MNHEY and CDR2 SVGAGI. For the CDR3, the DNA is TGTGCCAGCAGTTCGTACGGGGGCTACACCTTC. Translating it yields CASSSYGGYTF.

V gene TRBV5-5 combines with J gene TRBJ2-1, with D perhaps matching TRBD1 or TRBD2 (6 bases each). CDR1 and CDR2 from the germline V gene are SGHKS and YYEKEE (reference sequence). The V end lost 0 bases, the J end lost 12 bases, and 22 bases lay between the germline ends. The length of the CDR3 is 16 residues. The CDR3 region has the DNA TGTGCCAGCAGCTTGGCCGGAGGGGGTTTCTCTCTCGGGCAGTTCTTC. Translated: CASSLAGGGFSLGQFF.

CDR3 in amino acids: CASSQGPWNEQFF. As DNA, the CDR3 is TGTGCCAGCAGCCAAGGTCCGTGGAATGAGCAGTTCTTC. The J gene is TRBJ2-1, the V gene TRBV4-2; D unresolved. From germline, CDR1 is LGHNA and CDR2 YNFKEQ. V was cut by 1 base and J by 7 bases, with 8 bases left in between. The CDR3 length is 13 residues.

The CDR3 sequence is CASSEGGQKKLFF. CDR3 in DNA: TGTGCCAGCAGTGAAGGGGGCCAAAAAAAACTGTTTTTT. This rearrangement joins TRBV6-1 to TRBJ1-4; D perhaps matches TRBD1 (5 bases). The CDR3 is 13 amino acids. Germline CDR1 is MNHNS and CDR2 is SASEGT. V shed 1 base and J shed 9 bases, with 9 bases lying between them.

The chain couples TRBV29-1 to TRBJ2-1, with D unresolved. V lost 4 bases and J 8 bases, leaving 15 bases between the germline ends. Per the germline V gene, CDR1 is SQVTM and CDR2 is ANQGSEA. There are 13 residues in the CDR3. CDR3 DNA sequence: TGCAGCGTTGGAACAGTGGCATTCCATGAGCAGTTCTTC. Encoded protein: CSVGTVAFHEQFF.

The rearrangement uses TRBV29-1 and TRBJ2-7; 10 bases align to TRBD2. The CDR3 loop spans 14 amino acids. The J segment lost 0 bases and the V segment lost 6 bases, leaving 5 bases of the junction unmatched. The germline V gene has CDR1 SQVTM and CDR2 ANQGSEA. In DNA form, the CDR3 reads TGCAGCGTGAGGCCTAGCGGGAGCTCCTACGAGCAGTACTTC. It is translated as CSVRPSGSSYEQYF.

The chain carries TRBV18 and TRBJ2-2; TRBD2 matches at 8 bases. Looked up from germline, CDR1 is KGHSH and CDR2 is LQKENI. This CDR3 comprises 14 residues. J was trimmed by 5 bases and V by 3 bases; bases with no gene match: 2. CDR3 DNA: TGTGCCAGCTCACCGGCTAGCGGGACCGGGGAGCTGTTTTTT. Amino acid sequence: CASSPASGTGELFF.

This clone was seen just once. The V and J genes are TRBV5-1 and TRBJ2-3; TRBD2 is a possible D gene (5 bases). Looked up from germline, CDR1 is SGHRS and CDR2 is YFSETQ. The V gene lost 0 bases and the J gene lost 6 bases, with 8 bases spanning the gap. This CDR3 spans 13 amino acids. The CDR3 sequence: CASSLVPSDTQYF. CDR3 sequence (DNA): TGCGCCAGCAGCTTGGTCCCTAGCGATACGCAGTATTTT.

V and J are TRBV5-1 and TRBJ1-1, with 12 bases that match TRBD1. The CDR3 extends over 15 amino acids. The ends lost 4 bases at V and 5 bases at J; junction bases unmatched: 6. Germline V CDR1 and CDR2: SGHRS, YFSETQ. The CDR3 nucleotides read TGCGCCAGCAGCCCGGGACAGGGGGCGCGGACTGAAGCTTTCTTT. Amino acids: CASSPGQGARTEAFF.

The CDR3, as DNA: TGTGCCAGCAGCTTAGCGCGGAGGCCAGATCAGTACTTC. This translates into CASSLARRPDQYF. The chain couples TRBV7-2 to TRBJ2-7; D might be TRBD2 (5 bases). Germline CDR1 SGHTA, CDR2 FQGNSA. V lost 0 bases and J lost 10, with 13 bases in between. The CDR3 extends over 13 amino acids.

This clone showed up just once. The rearrangement links TRBV5-1 to TRBJ2-2; perhaps TRBD2 as D (6 bases). CDR3 length equals 16 residues. V lost 1 base, J lost 7 bases, and 17 bases lay in between. CDR1 is SGHRS, CDR2 YFSETQ, per germline. CDR3 protein: CASSLLGLATGGELFF. The CDR3 nucleotides read TGCGCCAGCAGCTTGTTGGGACTTGCCACCGGCGGGGAGCTGTTTTTT.

V and J are TRBV27 and TRBJ2-1, with TRBD2 matching over 8 bases. V lost 6 bases to trimming and J lost 5 bases; unmatched junction nucleotides: 9. Looked up from germline, CDR1 is MNHEY and CDR2 is SMNVEV (reference sequence). This CDR3 has 15 residues. CDR3 loop: CASSPQSSGNNEQFF. The CDR3 DNA sequence: TGTGCCAGCAGCCCCCAGAGTAGCGGGAACAATGAGCAGTTCTTC.

The chain has TRBV7-8 and TRBJ2-7, with 8 bases that match TRBD1. Germline V lookup: CDR1 SGHVS, CDR2 FQNEAQ. The CDR3 has 14 residues. V dropped 5 bases and J dropped 2; count of bases not matched to a gene: 5. The CDR3 DNA is TGTGCCAGCAGCCCCGGACAGGGACCCTACGAGCAGTACTTC. Encoded protein: CASSPGQGPYEQYF.

The chain has TRBV20-1 and TRBJ2-3; D remains unclear. Germline V CDR1 and CDR2: DFQATT, SNEGSKA (reference sequence). The CDR3 runs 11 residues. V gave up 2 bases and J gave up 4 bases, with 4 bases separating them. The CDR3 spells CSARPSDTQYF. CDR3 coding DNA: TGCAGTGCTAGACCGTCAGATACGCAGTATTTT.

The chain links TRBV5-4 to TRBJ1-1; D uncertain. CDR1 and CDR2 (germline): SGHNT, YYREEE (reference sequence). The CDR3 extends over 14 amino acids. V was cut by 0 bases and J by 1 base, with 7 bases left in between. The CDR3 loop reads CASSLEAPNTEAFF. CDR3 coding DNA: TGTGCCAGCAGCTTGGAGGCTCCGAACACTGAAGCTTTCTTT.

The rearrangement uses TRBV9 and TRBJ1-1, with D unresolved. Germline V gives CDR1 SGDLS, CDR2 YYNGEE. This CDR3 contains 17 residues. Trimming shortened V by 1 base and J by 1 base, and 17 bases separated the two germline ends. The CDR3 bases are TGTGCCAGCAGCGTAAACCCACTTCCCGGGCCGAACACTGAAGCTTTCTTT. Translating it yields CASSVNPLPGPNTEAFF.

The chain employs TRBV6-5 and TRBJ1-3; 7 bases map to TRBD1. The V gene's germline CDR1 is MNHEY and CDR2 SVGAGI. Losses at the gene ends were 9 bases for V and 0 bases for J; bases not matched to a gene: 8. This CDR3 has 15 residues. The CDR3 loop reads CASRQGLSSGNTIYF. CDR3 nucleotide sequence: TGTGCCAGTCGACAGGGACTCAGCTCTGGAAACACCATATATTTT.

The chain joins TRBV7-2 to TRBJ2-7; TRBD2 agrees at 11 bases. From germline, CDR1 is SGHTA and CDR2 FQGNSA. The CDR3 has 15 amino acids. J gave up 0 bases and V 6 bases, and 4 bases lay outside the gene matches. The CDR3 loop reads CASRKTSGDSYEQYF. CDR3 DNA: TGTGCCAGCAGGAAGACTAGCGGGGACTCCTACGAGCAGTACTTC. The full variable domain, its missing parts supplied by reference TRBV7-2 and TRBJ2-7, is GAGVSQSPSNKVTEKGKDVELRCDPISGHTALYWYRQSLGQGLEFLIYFQGNSAPDKSGLPSDRFSAERTGGSVSTLTIQRTQQEDSAVYLCASRKTSGDSYEQYFGPGTRLTVT.

The CDR3 DNA sequence: TGTGCCAGCAGCGTATATAGCGGGAGGAGGATCGGGGAGCTGTTTTTT. It is translated as CASSVYSGRRIGELFF. J is TRBJ2-2 and V is TRBV7-9, with 10 bases aligning to TRBD2. J lost 7 bases, V lost 5 bases, and 10 bases had no gene match. Germline CDR1 and CDR2: SEHNR and FQNEAQ (reference sequence). There are 16 residues in the CDR3.

V gene TRBV19 combines with J gene TRBJ2-1; D may be TRBD2 (5 bases). V lost 3 bases to trimming and J lost 0 bases, with 9 bases between them. The CDR3 is 15 residues long. CDR1 and CDR2 (germline): LNHDA, SQIVND (reference sequence). The CDR3 DNA reads as TGTGCCAGTAGTATCGGCAGCGGCTCCTACAATGAGCAGTTCTTC. Translating it yields CASSIGSGSYNEQFF.

The chain couples TRBV7-6 to TRBJ2-7; D remains unclear. CDR3 length: 13 amino acids. Germline-derived CDR1 and CDR2 are SGHVS and FNYEAQ. Trimming took 2 bases from V and 5 from J, leaving 10 bases between them. CDR3 nucleotides: TGTGCCAGCAGCTTAAGGTTCGGCGACGAGCAGTACTTC. It encodes CASSLRFGDEQYF.